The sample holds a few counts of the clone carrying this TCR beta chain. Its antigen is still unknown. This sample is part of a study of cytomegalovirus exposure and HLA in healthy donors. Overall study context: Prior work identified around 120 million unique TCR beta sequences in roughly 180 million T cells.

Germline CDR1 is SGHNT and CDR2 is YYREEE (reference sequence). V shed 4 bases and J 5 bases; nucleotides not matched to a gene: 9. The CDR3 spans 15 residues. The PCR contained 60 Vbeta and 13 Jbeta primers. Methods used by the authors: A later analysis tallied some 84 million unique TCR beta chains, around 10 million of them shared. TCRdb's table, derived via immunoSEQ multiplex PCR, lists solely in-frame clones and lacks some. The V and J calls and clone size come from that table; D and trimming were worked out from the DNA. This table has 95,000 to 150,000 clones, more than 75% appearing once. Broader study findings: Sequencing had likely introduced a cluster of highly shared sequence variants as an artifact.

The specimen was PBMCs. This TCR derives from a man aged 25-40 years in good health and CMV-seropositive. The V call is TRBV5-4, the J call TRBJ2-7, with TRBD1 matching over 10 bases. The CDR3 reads CASSPGGTGANEQYF. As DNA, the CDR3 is TGTGCCAGCAGCCCGGGGGGGACAGGGGCGAACGAGCAGTACTTC.